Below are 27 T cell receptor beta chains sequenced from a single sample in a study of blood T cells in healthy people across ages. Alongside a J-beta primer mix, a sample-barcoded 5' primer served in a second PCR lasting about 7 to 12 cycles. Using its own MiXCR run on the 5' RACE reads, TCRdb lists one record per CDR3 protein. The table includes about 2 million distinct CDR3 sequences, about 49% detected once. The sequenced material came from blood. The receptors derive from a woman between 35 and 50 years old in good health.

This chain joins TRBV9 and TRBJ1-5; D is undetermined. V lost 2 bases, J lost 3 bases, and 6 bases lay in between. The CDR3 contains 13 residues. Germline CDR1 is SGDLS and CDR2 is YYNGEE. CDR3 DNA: TGTGCCAGCAGCGTGGGGTTCAATCAGCCCCAGCATTTT. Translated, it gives CASSVGFNQPQHF.

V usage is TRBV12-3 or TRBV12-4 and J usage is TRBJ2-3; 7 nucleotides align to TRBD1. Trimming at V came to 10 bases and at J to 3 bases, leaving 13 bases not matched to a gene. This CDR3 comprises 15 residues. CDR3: CATGPGGANTDTQYF. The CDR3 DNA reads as TGTGCCACCGGCCCAGGGGGAGCGAATACAGATACGCAGTATTTT.

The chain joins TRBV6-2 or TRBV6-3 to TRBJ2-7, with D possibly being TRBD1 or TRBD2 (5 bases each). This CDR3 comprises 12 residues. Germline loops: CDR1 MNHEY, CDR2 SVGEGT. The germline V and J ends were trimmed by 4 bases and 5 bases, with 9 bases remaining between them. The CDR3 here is CASSWDGNEQYF. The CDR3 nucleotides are TGTGCCAGCAGTTGGGACGGTAACGAGCAGTACTTC.

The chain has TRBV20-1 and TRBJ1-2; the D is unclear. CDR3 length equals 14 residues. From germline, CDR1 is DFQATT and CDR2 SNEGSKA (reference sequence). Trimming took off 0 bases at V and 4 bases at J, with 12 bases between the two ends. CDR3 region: CSARDMDVTYGYTF. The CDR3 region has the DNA TGCAGTGCTAGAGATATGGACGTTACCTATGGCTACACCTTC.

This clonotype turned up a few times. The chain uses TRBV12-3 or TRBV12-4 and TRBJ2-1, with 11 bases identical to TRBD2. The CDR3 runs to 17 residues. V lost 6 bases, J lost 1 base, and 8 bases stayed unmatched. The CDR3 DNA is TGTGCCAGCAGCTCTAGCGGGGGGAGTATATCCTACAATGAGCAGTTCTTC. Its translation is CASSSSGGSISYNEQFF.

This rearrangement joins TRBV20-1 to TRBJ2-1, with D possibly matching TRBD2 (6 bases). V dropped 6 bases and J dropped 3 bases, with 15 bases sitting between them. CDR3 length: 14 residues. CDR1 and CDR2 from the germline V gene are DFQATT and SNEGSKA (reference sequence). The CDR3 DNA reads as TGCAGTGCCCCGGAGCGGGCAAGCTACAATGAGCAGTTCTTC. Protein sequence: CSAPERASYNEQFF.

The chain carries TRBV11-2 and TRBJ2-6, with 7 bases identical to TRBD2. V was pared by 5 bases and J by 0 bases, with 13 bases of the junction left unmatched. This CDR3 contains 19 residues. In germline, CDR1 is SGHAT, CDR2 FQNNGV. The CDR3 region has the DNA TGTGCCAGCAGCCCGAGGGGAGGGGTCACTTCCTCTGGGGCCAACGTCCTGACTTTC. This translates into CASSPRGGVTSSGANVLTF.

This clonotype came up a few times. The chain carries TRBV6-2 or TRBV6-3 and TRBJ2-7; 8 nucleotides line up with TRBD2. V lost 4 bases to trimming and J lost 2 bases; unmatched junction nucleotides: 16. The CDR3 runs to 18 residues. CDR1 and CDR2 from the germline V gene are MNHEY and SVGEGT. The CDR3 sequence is CASSSGRGGAAVTYEQYF. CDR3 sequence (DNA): TGTGCCAGCAGTTCGGGTCGGGGGGGCGCAGCAGTGACCTACGAGCAGTACTTC.

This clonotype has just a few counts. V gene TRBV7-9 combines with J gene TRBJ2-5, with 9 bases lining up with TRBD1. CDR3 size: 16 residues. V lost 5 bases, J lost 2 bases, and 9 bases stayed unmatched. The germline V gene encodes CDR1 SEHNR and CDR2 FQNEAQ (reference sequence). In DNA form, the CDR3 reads TGTGCCAGCAGCCTTGCCGGGACAGGGATTCAAGAGACCCAGTACTTC. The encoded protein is CASSLAGTGIQETQYF.

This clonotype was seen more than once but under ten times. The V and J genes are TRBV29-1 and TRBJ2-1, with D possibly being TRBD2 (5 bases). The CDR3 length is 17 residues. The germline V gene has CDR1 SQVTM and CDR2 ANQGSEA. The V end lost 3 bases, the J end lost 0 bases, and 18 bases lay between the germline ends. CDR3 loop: CSVELLSGTSSYNEQFF. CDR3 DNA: TGCAGCGTTGAGCTGCTAAGCGGAACCAGCTCCTACAATGAGCAGTTCTTC.

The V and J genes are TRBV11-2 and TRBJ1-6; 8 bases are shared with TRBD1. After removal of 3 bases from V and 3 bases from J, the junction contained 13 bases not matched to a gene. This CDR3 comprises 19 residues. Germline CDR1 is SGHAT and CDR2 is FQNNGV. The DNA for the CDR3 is TGTGCCAGCAGCTTGGAACCCCGGACAGGGCGAAACTATAATTCACCCCTCCACTTT. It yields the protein CASSLEPRTGRNYNSPLHF.

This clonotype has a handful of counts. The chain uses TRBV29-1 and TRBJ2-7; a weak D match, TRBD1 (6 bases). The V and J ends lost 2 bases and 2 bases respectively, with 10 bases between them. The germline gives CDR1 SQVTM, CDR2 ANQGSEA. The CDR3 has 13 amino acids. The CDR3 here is CSVENRATYEQYF. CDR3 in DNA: TGCAGCGTTGAAAACAGGGCGACCTACGAGCAGTACTTC.

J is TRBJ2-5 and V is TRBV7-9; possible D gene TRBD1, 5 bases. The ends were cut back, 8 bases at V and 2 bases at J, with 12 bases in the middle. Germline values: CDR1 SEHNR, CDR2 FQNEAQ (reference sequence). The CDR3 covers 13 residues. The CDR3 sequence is CASGEGVQETQYF. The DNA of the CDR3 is TGTGCCAGCGGGGAAGGGGTTCAAGAGACCCAGTACTTC.

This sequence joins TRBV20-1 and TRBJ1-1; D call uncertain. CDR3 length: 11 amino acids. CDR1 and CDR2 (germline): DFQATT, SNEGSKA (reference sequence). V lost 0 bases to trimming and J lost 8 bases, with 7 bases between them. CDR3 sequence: CSARDLFEAFF. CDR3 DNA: TGCAGTGCTAGAGATCTATTCGAAGCTTTCTTT.

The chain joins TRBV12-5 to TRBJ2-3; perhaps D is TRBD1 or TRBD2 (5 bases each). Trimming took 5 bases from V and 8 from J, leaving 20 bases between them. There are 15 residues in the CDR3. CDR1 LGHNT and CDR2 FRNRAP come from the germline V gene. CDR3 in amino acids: CASGQAKDFGGTQYF. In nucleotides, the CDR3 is TGTGCTAGTGGTCAGGCGAAGGACTTTGGGGGTACGCAGTATTTT.

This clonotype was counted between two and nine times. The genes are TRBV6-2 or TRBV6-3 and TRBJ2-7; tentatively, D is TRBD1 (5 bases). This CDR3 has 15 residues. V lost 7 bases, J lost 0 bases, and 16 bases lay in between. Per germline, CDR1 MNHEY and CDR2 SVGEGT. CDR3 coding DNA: TGTGCCAGCAAGGCAGGACACTCGAGCTCCTACGAGCAGTACTTC. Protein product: CASKAGHSSSYEQYF.

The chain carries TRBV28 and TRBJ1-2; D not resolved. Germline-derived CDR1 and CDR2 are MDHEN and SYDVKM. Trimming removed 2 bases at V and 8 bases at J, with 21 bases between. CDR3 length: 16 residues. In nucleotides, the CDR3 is TGTGCCAGCAGTTTACCACATGGAGGTCGGGAGGGAGGCTACACCTTC. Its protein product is CASSLPHGGREGGYTF.

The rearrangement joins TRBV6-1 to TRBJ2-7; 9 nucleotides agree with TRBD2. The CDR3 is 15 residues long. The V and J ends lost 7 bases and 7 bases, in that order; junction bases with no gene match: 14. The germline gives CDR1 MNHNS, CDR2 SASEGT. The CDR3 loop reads CASKPGTSMGNEQYF. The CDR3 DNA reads TGTGCCAGCAAACCCGGGACTAGCATGGGCAATGAGCAGTACTTC.

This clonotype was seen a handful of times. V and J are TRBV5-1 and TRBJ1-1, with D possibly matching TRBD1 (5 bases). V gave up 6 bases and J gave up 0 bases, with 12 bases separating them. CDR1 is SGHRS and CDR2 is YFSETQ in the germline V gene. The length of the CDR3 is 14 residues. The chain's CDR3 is CASTWDGMNTEAFF. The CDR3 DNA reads TGCGCCAGCACCTGGGACGGCATGAACACTGAAGCTTTCTTT.

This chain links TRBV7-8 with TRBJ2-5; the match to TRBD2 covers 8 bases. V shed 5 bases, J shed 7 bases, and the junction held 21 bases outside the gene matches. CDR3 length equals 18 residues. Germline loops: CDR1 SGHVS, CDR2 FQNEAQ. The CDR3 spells CASSPDPVAGRGIRTQYF. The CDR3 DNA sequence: TGTGCCAGCAGCCCCGACCCTGTAGCGGGGAGGGGGATTCGGACCCAGTACTTC. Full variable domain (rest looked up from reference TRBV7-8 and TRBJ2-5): GAGVSQSPRYKVAKRGQDVALRCDPISGHVSLFWYQQALGQGPEFLTYFQNEAQLDKSGLPSDRFFAERPEGSVSTLKIQRTQQEDSAVYLCASSPDPVAGRGIRTQYFGPGTRLLVL.

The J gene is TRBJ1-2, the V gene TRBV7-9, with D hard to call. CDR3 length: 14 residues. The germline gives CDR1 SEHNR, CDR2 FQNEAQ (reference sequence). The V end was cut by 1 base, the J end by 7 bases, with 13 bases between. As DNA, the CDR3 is TGTGCCAGCAGCTTAGGCGGAACTGCCAGTGGCTACACCTTC. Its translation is CASSLGGTASGYTF.

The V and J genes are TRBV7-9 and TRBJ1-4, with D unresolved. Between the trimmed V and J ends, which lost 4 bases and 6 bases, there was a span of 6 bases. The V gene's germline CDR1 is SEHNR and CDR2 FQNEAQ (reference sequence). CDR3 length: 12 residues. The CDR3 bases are TGTGCCAGCAGCTCCGACGATGAAAAACTGTTTTTT. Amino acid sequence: CASSSDDEKLFF.

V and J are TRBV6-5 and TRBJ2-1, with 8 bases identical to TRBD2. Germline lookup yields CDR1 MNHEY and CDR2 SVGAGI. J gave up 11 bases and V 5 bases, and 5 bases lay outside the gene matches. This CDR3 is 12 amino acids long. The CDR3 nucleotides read TGTGCCAGCAGTGCGGCGGGGGGCAAGCAGTTCTTC. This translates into CASSAAGGKQFF.

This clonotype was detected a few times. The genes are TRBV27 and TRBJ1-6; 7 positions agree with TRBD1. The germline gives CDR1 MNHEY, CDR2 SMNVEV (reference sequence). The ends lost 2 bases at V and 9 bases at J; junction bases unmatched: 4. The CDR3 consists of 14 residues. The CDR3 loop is CASSLQGGGSPLHF. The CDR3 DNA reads TGTGCCAGCAGTTTACAGGGGGGAGGTTCACCCCTCCACTTT.

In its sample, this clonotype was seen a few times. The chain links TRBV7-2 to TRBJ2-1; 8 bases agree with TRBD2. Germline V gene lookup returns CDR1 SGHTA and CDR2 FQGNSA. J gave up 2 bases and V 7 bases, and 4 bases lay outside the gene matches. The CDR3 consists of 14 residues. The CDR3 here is CASTGGAPYNEQFF. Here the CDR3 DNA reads TGTGCCAGCACCGGGGGGGCCCCCTACAATGAGCAGTTCTTC.

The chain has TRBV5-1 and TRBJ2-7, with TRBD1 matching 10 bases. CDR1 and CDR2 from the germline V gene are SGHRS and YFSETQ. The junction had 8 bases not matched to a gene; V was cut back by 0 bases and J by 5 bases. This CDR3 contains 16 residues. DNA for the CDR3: TGCGCCAGCAGCTTGGTCGGGACAGGGGCTATTAACGAGCAGTACTTC. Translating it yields CASSLVGTGAINEQYF.

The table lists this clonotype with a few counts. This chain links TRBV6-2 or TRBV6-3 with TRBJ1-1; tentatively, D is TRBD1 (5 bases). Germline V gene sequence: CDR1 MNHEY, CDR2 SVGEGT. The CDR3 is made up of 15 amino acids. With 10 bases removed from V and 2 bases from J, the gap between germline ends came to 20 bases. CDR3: CATHGANGGNTEAFF. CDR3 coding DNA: TGTGCCACCCATGGGGCGAACGGAGGTAACACTGAAGCTTTCTTT.